This T cell receptor beta chain was sequenced during a study of OX40 agonist ivuxolimab in advanced cancers. V gave up 2 bases and J gave up 7 bases, with 11 bases separating them. Germline-derived CDR1 and CDR2 are MNHNS and SASEGT. The CDR3 spans 13 residues. This clone was found once. Profiled with immunoSEQ multiplex PCR; TCRdb holds only in-frame clones, not every one. The sample has around 80,000 clones; approximately 83% are singletons. This sample comprised CD4+ or CD8+ T cells sorted from blood, obtained in a trial of the OX40 agonist ivuxolimab. This TCR came from an adult with an advanced solid tumor such as melanoma, head and neck, liver or kidney cancer. This chain connects TRBV6-1 to TRBJ1-2; D uncertain. The CDR3: CASSETTSSGYTF. The CDR3 DNA sequence: TGTGCCAGCAGTGAAACCACGTCTAGTGGCTACACCTTC.